There are a few counts of the clone carrying this TCR beta chain. The antigen is undetermined. This entry belongs to a study of identical twins. Study results and limitations: Invariant MAIT and iNKT cells are populations that could partly confound zero-insertion analyses. Weaker excess twin sharing was observed in beta out-of-frame sequences. Insertions ran lower in abundant cord blood beta clonotypes, though not in memory repertoires.

V was cut by 5 bases and J by 8 bases, with 14 bases left in between. The germline V gene has CDR1 SGHAT and CDR2 FQNNGV. CDR3 length: 13 residues. MiXCR, run by TCRdb on the 5' RACE reads, gives a single entry per CDR3 protein. The sample lists around 1.7 million distinct CDR3 sequences, 25% to 35% seen once, with around 0.25% in the top ten. The receptor was isolated from a newborn girl in good health. This rearrangement joins TRBV11-2 to TRBJ2-3, with D perhaps matching TRBD2 (5 bases). What was sequenced was cord blood. DNA of the CDR3: TGTGCCAGCAGCCCAAAGAGGGCGGGTACGCAGTATTTT. Its translation is CASSPKRAGTQYF.